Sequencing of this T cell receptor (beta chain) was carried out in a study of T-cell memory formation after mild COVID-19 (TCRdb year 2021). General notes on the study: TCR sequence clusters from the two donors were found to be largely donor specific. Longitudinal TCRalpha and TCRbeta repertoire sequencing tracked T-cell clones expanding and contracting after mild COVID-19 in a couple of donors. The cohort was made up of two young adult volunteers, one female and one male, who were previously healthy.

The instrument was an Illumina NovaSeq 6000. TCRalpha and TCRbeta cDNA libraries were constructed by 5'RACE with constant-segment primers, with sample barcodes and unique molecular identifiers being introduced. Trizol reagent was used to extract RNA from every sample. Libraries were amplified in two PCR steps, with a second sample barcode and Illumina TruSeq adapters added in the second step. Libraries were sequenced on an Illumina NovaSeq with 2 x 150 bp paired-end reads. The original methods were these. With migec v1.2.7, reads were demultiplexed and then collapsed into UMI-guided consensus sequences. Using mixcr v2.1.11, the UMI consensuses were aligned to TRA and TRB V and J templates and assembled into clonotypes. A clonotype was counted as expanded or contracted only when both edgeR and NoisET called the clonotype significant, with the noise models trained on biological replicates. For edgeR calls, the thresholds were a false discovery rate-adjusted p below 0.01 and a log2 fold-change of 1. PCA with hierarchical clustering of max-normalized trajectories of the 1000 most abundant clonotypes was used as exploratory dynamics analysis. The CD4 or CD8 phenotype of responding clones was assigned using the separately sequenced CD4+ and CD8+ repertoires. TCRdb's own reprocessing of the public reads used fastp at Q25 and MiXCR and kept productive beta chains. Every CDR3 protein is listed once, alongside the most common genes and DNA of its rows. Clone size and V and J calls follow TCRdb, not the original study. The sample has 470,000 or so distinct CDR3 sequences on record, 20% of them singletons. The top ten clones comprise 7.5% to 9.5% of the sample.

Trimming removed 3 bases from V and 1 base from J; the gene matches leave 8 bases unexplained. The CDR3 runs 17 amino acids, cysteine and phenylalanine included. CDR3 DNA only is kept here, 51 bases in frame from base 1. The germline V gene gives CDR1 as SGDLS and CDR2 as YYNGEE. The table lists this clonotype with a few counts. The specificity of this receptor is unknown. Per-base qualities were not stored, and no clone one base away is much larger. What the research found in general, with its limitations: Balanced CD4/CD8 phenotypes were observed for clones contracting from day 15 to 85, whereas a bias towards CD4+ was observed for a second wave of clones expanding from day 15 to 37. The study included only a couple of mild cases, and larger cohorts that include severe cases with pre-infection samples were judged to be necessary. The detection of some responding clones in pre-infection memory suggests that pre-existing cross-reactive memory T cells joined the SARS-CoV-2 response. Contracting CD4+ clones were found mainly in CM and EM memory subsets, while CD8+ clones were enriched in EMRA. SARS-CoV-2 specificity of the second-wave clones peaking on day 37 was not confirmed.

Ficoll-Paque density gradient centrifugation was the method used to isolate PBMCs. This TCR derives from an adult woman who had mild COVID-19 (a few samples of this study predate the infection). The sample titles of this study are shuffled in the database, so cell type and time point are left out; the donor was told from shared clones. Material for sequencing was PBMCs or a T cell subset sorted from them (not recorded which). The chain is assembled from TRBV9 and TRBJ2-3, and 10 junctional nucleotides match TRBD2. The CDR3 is CASSEGPLAGRTDTQYF. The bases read TGTGCCAGCAGCGAGGGTCCACTAGCGGGACGCACAGATACGCAGTATTTT.